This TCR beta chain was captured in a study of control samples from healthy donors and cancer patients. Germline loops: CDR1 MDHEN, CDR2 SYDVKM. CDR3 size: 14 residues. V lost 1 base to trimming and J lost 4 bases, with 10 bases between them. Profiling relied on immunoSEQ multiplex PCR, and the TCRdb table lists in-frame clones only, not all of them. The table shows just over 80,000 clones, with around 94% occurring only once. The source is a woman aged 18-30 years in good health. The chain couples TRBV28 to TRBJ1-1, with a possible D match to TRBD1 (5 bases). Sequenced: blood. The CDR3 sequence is CASSLSGASTEAFF. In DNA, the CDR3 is TGTGCCAGCAGTTTATCTGGGGCGTCCACTGAAGCTTTCTTT.